The 3 T cell receptor beta chains given below trace back to one sample, sequenced in a study of OX40 agonist ivuxolimab in advanced cancers. Using immunoSEQ multiplex PCR, the repertoire was profiled, and TCRdb retains in-frame clones only, with some absent. The sample includes approximately 68,000 clones, about 92% of them seen just once. The sample here was CD4+ or CD8+ T cells sorted from blood, taken in a trial of the OX40 agonist ivuxolimab. These receptors came from an adult with an advanced solid tumor such as melanoma, head and neck, liver or kidney cancer.

This clone showed up just once. The chain recombines TRBV10-3 with TRBJ1-1; 7 bases line up with TRBD1. V lost 5 bases and J lost 4; bases outside the gene matches: 4. Looked up from germline, CDR1 is ENHRY and CDR2 is SYGVKD. This CDR3 region has 13 residues. Here the CDR3 DNA reads TGTGCCATCAGTAAGGGGGCGGTCACTGAAGCTTTCTTT. It yields the protein CAISKGAVTEAFF.

The V call is TRBV7-9, the J call TRBJ1-1, with 12 bases identical to TRBD1. CDR1 is SEHNR and CDR2 is FQNEAQ in the germline V gene (reference sequence). The CDR3 has 16 residues. The junction had 7 bases not matched to a gene; V was cut back by 5 bases and J by 3 bases. The CDR3 DNA reads TGTGCCAGCAGCCCCGGGACAGGGGGCGGATACACTGAAGCTTTCTTT. This codes for CASSPGTGGGYTEAFF.

CDR3 region: CASSARDRVGTGELFF. The CDR3 DNA follows: TGTGCCAGCAGCGCTAGGGACAGGGTGGGGACCGGGGAGCTGTTTTTT. The chain uses TRBV9 and TRBJ2-2, with 9 bases lining up with TRBD1. The CDR3 length is 16 residues. J lost 5 bases, V lost 3 bases, and 8 bases had no gene match. CDR1 SGDLS and CDR2 YYNGEE come from the germline V gene.